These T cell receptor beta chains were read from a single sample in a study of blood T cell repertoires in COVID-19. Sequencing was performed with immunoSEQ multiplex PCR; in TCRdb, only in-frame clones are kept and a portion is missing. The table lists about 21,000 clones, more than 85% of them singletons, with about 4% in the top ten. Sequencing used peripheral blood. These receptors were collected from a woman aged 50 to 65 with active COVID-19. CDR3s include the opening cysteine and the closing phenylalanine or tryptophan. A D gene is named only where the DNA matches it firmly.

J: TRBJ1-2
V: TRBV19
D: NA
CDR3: CASTHRGDAYGYTF

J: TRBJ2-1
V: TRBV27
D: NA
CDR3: CASSFGGRESNEQFF

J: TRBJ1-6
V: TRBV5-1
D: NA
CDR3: CASSFGEDSPLHF

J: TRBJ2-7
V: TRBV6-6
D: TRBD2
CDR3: CASSPTSGRINEQYF

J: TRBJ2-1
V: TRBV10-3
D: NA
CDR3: CAISESAGYNEQFF

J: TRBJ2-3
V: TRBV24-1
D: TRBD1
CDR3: CATSDDRGTSDTQYF

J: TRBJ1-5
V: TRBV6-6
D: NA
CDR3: CASSYSGDSNQPQHF

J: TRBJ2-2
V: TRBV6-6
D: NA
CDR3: CASTPNTGELFF

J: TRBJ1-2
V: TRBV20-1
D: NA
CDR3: CSATQGFGYTF

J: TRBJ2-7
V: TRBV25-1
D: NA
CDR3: CASSEYGRYEQYF

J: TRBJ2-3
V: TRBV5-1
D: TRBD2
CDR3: CASRLGTSGSADTQYF

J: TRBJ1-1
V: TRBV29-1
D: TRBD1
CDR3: CSATTGARAEAFF

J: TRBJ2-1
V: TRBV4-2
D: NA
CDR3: CASSLSLPGNEQFF

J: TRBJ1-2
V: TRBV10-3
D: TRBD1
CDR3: CAISDGQGARTNYGYTF

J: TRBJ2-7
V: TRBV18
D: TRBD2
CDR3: CASSPLREGYEQYF

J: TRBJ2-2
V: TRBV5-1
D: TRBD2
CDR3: CASSPRPAGGTGELFF

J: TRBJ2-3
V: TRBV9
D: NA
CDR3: CASSVVGASTDTQYF

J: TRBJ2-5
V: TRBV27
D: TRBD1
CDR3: CASSPGTGGRETQYF

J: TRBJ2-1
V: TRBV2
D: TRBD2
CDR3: CASCTGGSYNEQFF

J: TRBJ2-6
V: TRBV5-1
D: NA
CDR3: CASSRQTTNSGANVLTF

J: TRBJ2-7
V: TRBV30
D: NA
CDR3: CAWSWGDSYEQYF

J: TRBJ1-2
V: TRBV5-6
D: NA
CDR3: CASSFPADYGYTF

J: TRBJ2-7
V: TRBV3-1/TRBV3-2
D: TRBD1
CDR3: CASSLNPDRGYEQYF

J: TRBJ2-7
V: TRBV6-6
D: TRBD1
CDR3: CASSSDRGFGEQYF

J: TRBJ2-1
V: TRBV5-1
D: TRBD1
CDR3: CASSSGTGNEQFF

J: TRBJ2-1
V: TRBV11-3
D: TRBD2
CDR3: CASSFSGRSNEQFF

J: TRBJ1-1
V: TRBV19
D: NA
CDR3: CASSMQGLNTEAFF